One TCR beta chain is described in this entry. Antigen unknown. The time point here: after dendritic cell vaccination, including at tumor progression/relapse. The data derive from a study of glioma-infiltrating T cells after dendritic cell vaccination. The CDR3 contains 15 residues. The germline gives CDR1 SGHAT, CDR2 FQNNGV. Trimming took off 4 bases at V and 8 bases at J, with 18 bases between the two ends. The study's findings and limits: Higher TCR clonality did not directly relate to longer survival.

Sequencing was performed with immunoSEQ multiplex PCR; in TCRdb, only in-frame clones are kept and a portion is missing. The sample records more than 95,000 clones, less than 90% being singletons. This receptor was identified in a human donor with glioblastoma. This chain joins TRBV11-2 and TRBJ2-1; no firm D call. The sample in question was blood, obtained after dendritic cell vaccination. As DNA, the CDR3 is TGTGCCAGCAGCTGGAGTCCGGTCGCCTCGGATGAGCAGTTCTTC. Translation: CASSWSPVASDEQFF.